The sequence of this TCR beta chain was determined in a study of OX40 agonist ivuxolimab in advanced cancers. Study details: A diagnosis of hepatocellular carcinoma, melanoma, renal cell or head and neck cancer was present in dose-escalation patients.

Autoimmune disease history or systemic immunosuppression meant exclusion. In the case of this clone: Its matching antigen is unknown.

Study results and limitations: CD4+ T cells averaged fewer expanded clones than CD8+ T cells.

The CDR3 totals 14 residues. With 5 bases removed from V and 3 bases from J, the gap between germline ends came to 14 bases. Germline assignment: CDR1 LGHNA and CDR2 YSLEER. Using immunoSEQ multiplex PCR, the repertoire was profiled, and TCRdb retains in-frame clones only, with some absent. The data contain 100,000 to 150,000 clones, roughly 92% of them singletons. Sequencing was performed on CD4+ or CD8+ T cells sorted from blood, taken in a trial of the OX40 agonist ivuxolimab. The chain employs TRBV4-3 and TRBJ2-7; TRBD2 is a possible D gene (6 bases). This receptor was identified in an adult with an advanced solid tumor such as melanoma, head and neck, liver or kidney cancer. The CDR3 loop reads CASSRLVGLYEQYF. The CDR3 DNA is TGCGCCAGCAGCAGACTAGTTGGCCTCTACGAGCAGTACTTC.